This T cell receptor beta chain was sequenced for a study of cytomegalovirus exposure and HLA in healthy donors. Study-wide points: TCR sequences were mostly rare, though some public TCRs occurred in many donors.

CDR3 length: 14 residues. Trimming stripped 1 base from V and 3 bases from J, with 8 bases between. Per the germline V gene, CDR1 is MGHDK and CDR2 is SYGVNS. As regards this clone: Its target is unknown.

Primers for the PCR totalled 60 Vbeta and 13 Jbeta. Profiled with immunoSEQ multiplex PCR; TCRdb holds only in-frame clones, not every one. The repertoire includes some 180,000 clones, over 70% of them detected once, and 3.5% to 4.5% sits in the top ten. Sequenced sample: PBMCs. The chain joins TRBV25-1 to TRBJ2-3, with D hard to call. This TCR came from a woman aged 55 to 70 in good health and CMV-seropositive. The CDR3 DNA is TGTGCCAGCAGTGAATCGGGTATTACAGATACGCAGTATTTT. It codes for CASSESGITDTQYF. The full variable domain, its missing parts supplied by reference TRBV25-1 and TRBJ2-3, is EADIYQTPRYLVIGTGKKITLECSQTMGHDKMYWYQQDPGMELHLIHYSYGVNSTEKGDLSSESTVSRIRTEHFPLTLESARPSHTSQYLCASSESGITDTQYFGPGTRLTVL.